This paragraph reports one T cell receptor (beta chain). The CDR3 contains 12 residues. Germline values: CDR1 LNHDA, CDR2 SQIVND (reference sequence). V was pared by 5 bases and J by 3 bases, with 5 bases between. Described treatment: preoperative locoregional IRX-2 cytokine immunotherapy. This phase Ib study tested locoregional IRX-2 cytokine immunotherapy given before surgery. TCRdb keeps only in-frame clones here, not all; method: immunoSEQ multiplex PCR. The table has about 42,000 clones, approximately 77% seen once. This entry belongs to a study of preoperative IRX-2 immunotherapy in early breast cancer.

This sequence was found in a human donor with breast cancer. The sample in question was tumor tissue, obtained after IRX-2 immunotherapy. The rearrangement joins TRBV19 to TRBJ1-3; D gene unclear. Here the CDR3 reads CASSRDGNTIYF. The CDR3, as DNA: TGTGCCAGTAGTCGGGATGGAAACACCATATATTTT.